One and the same sample provided the 10 T cell receptor beta chains below, sequenced in a study of blood T cell repertoires in COVID-19 (dated by TCRdb to between 2020 and 2021). The library was built by means of the immunoSEQ multiplex PCR assay. TCRdb stores this immuneACCESS table with in-frame sequences only. Part of the clones is absent; in the studies checked, under half of the shortfall reflects unresolved V genes, and no reason is known for the rest. The sample contains about 45,000 clones, around four fifths of them found a single time. Together, the top ten hold around 6% of the sample. Sequenced material: peripheral blood. These receptors all come from a woman older than 75 with acute or convalescent COVID-19.

The chain joins TRBV7-9 to TRBJ2-5; D is ambiguous. V lost 3 bases, J lost 0 bases, and 8 bases lay in between. The CDR3 has 14 residues. Germline V lookup: CDR1 SEHNR, CDR2 FQNEAQ (reference sequence). CDR3 in DNA: TGTGCCAGCAGCTTCCGCGGCAACCAAGAGACCCAGTACTTC. Its protein is CASSFRGNQETQYF.

This chain uses TRBV7-9 with TRBJ1-3, with D maybe TRBD1 (5 bases). Germline V gene lookup returns CDR1 SEHNR and CDR2 FQNEAQ (reference sequence). V was pared by 1 base and J by 0 bases, with 10 bases between. This CDR3 has 16 amino acids. The CDR3 bases are TGTGCCAGCAGCTTAGACAGGACGTTCTCTGGAAACACCATATATTTT. Amino acid sequence: CASSLDRTFSGNTIYF.

The chain carries TRBV7-8 and TRBJ2-3; 9 nucleotides align to TRBD2. CDR1 SGHVS and CDR2 FQNEAQ come from the germline V gene. J was trimmed by 4 bases and V by 1 base; bases with no gene match: 6. The CDR3 has 16 amino acids. The CDR3 DNA follows: TGTGCCAGCAGCTTAGTGGCGGGGGGGCCGTCAGATACGCAGTATTTT. Translated: CASSLVAGGPSDTQYF.

This chain connects TRBV4-2 to TRBJ1-3, with 8 bases fitting TRBD1. Looked up from germline, CDR1 is LGHNA and CDR2 is YNFKEQ. This CDR3 has 16 residues. J gave up 0 bases and V 5 bases, and 6 bases lay outside the gene matches. CDR3 region: CASSSTGGSSGNTIYF. The CDR3 coding sequence is TGTGCCAGCAGCTCAACAGGGGGGAGCTCTGGAAACACCATATATTTT.

CDR3 in amino acids: CASSLAQDDRIYEQYF. CDR3 DNA: TGTGCCAGCAGCTTGGCCCAGGACGACAGGATCTACGAGCAGTACTTC. This sequence joins TRBV5-5 and TRBJ2-7, with a possible D match to TRBD1 (6 bases). Germline V gene lookup returns CDR1 SGHKS and CDR2 YYEKEE (reference sequence). CDR3 size: 16 residues. Trimming took off 0 bases at V and 3 bases at J, with 16 bases between the two ends.

This chain uses TRBV10-3 with TRBJ2-1; D possibly corresponds to TRBD1 (6 bases). Germline V gene lookup returns CDR1 ENHRY and CDR2 SYGVKD. V shed 5 bases and J shed 9 bases, with 17 bases lying between them. The CDR3 contains 14 residues. The CDR3 region has the DNA TGTGCCATCAGTCCTTTCGGGCTACAGGGTGAGCAGTTCTTC. Its translation is CAISPFGLQGEQFF.

This rearrangement joins TRBV7-6 to TRBJ2-2, with D unclear. Germline CDR1 is SGHVS and CDR2 is FNYEAQ. V was trimmed by 6 bases and J by 0 bases, leaving 5 bases between them. The CDR3 extends over 13 amino acids. The DNA for the CDR3 is TGTGCCAGCAGTTCGTCGAACACCGGGGAGCTGTTTTTT. This translates into CASSSSNTGELFF. The entire variable domain, with the rest obtained from reference TRBV7-6 and TRBJ2-2, is as follows: GAGVSQSPRYKVTKRGQDVALRCDPISGHVSLYWYRQALGQGPEFLTYFNYEAQQDKSGLPNDRFSAERPEGSISTLTIQRTEQRDSAMYRCASSSSNTGELFFGEGSRLTVL.

This chain links TRBV29-1 with TRBJ1-6; D is perhaps TRBD1 (5 bases). This CDR3 has 12 residues. Trimming took 7 bases from V and 6 from J, leaving 10 bases between them. Germline CDR1 is SQVTM and CDR2 is ANQGSEA. The CDR3: CSARDFNSPLHF. Here the CDR3 DNA reads TGCAGCGCCAGGGACTTTAATTCACCCCTCCACTTT.

CDR3 loop: CASSFSREQETQYF. The CDR3 nucleotides read TGTGCCAGCAGCTTCTCGCGGGAGCAAGAGACCCAGTACTTC. The chain recombines TRBV5-4 with TRBJ2-5; 7 bases are shared with TRBD2. CDR3 length: 14 amino acids. Germline V gene sequence: CDR1 SGHNT, CDR2 YYREEE (reference sequence). V was clipped by 2 bases and J by 2 bases; unmatched bases: 3.

The CDR3 DNA is TGTGCCAGCAGCTTAACGCAAAGACAGGGAAGCCTACGAGTGCAGTACTTC. As protein: CASSLTQRQGSLRVQYF. V and J are TRBV7-9 and TRBJ2-7; 7 bases match TRBD1. Per the germline V gene, CDR1 is SEHNR and CDR2 is FQNEAQ (reference sequence). The CDR3 length is 17 residues. V gave up 2 bases and J gave up 9 bases; unmatched junction bases: 19.